A single sample gave rise to the 21 T cell receptor beta chains below, sequenced in a study of T cell repertoires in cytomegalovirus infection. TCRdb re-analysed the reads in MiXCR, keeping a single row per CDR3 protein. This table holds around 530,000 distinct CDR3 sequences, about 30% found once. Sample: PBMCs. The receptors originated from a human donor in good health (CMV status not recorded). Some clones in this sample may be carry-over from other donors' samples.

This clonotype was seen at least ten times. The V and J genes are TRBV7-8 and TRBJ1-1, with D perhaps TRBD1 (6 bases). The CDR3 runs 16 residues. CDR1 and CDR2 from the germline V gene are SGHVS and FQNEAQ. V was shortened by 5 bases and J by 4 bases, with 20 bases between the two germline ends. The CDR3 here is CASSLRGGGATTEAFF. Written as DNA, the CDR3 is TGTGCCAGCAGCCTACGAGGGGGTGGGGCTACCACTGAAGCTTTCTTT.

This clonotype was seen repeatedly, ten times or more. This chain uses TRBV7-6 with TRBJ1-5; D is unclear. This CDR3 comprises 15 residues. Germline CDR1 reads SGHVS; CDR2 reads FNYEAQ. Trimming pared 1 base from V and 3 bases from J, leaving 10 bases between. In DNA, the CDR3 is TGTGCCAGCAGCTTAGGGGCACAACCCAATCAGCCCCAGCATTTT. It yields the protein CASSLGAQPNQPQHF.

This clonotype appeared a few times. V usage is TRBV7-9 and J usage is TRBJ2-7; 13 nucleotides match TRBD2. The trim removed 5 bases at V and 0 bases at J, leaving 4 bases unmatched. This CDR3 comprises 16 residues. CDR1 is SEHNR, CDR2 FQNEAQ, per germline (reference sequence). The CDR3 DNA reads as TGTGCCAGCAGCCGTGGGACTAGCGGGACCTCCTACGAGCAGTACTTC. Its protein product is CASSRGTSGTSYEQYF.

This clonotype was seen only a few times. The chain couples TRBV5-4 to TRBJ2-1, with D unresolved. Germline CDR1 is SGHNT and CDR2 is YYREEE (reference sequence). Trimming removed 2 bases from V and 4 bases from J, with 7 bases in between. This CDR3 is 13 amino acids long. CDR3 DNA: TGTGCCAGCAGCTTTCCTAGGTACAATGAGCAGTTCTTC. Its protein is CASSFPRYNEQFF.

This clonotype has a handful of counts. This chain joins TRBV10-3 and TRBJ1-2, with 8 bases matching TRBD1. This CDR3 is built from 16 residues. Losses at the gene ends were 0 bases for V and 6 bases for J; bases not matched to a gene: 9. The germline gives CDR1 ENHRY, CDR2 SYGVKD. The CDR3 DNA follows: TGTGCCATCAGTGAGTCTCGGGACAGGACGTTTGATGGCTACACCTTC. This codes for CAISESRDRTFDGYTF.

This clonotype occurred a few times. The chain links TRBV4-3 to TRBJ2-1; no firm D call. The CDR3 runs 13 residues. Trimming took 3 bases from V and 7 from J, leaving 10 bases between them. The germline CDR1 and CDR2 sequences are LGHNA and YSLEER. CDR3 region: CASSHPSSNEQFF. Here the CDR3 DNA reads TGCGCCAGCAGCCACCCCTCTAGTAATGAGCAGTTCTTC.

This clonotype came up a few times. V is TRBV12-3 or TRBV12-4 and J is TRBJ2-4; D may match TRBD1 or TRBD2 (6 bases each). Trimming left V 6 bases short and J 6 bases short, with 15 bases between. This CDR3 contains 14 residues. This CDR3 reads CASRPTGGLNIQYF. DNA of the CDR3: TGTGCCAGCAGACCCACCGGGGGCTTAAACATTCAGTACTTC.

The chain uses TRBV5-1 and TRBJ2-7; 8 nucleotides align to TRBD2. V gave up 4 bases and J gave up 2 bases; unmatched junction bases: 5. The CDR3 spans 14 residues. Germline V lookup: CDR1 SGHRS, CDR2 YFSETQ. CDR3 sequence (DNA): TGCGCCAGCAGCACCGGACTAGCCACCTACGAGCAGTACTTC. It yields the protein CASSTGLATYEQYF. The variable domain in full, with the rest retrieved from reference TRBV5-1 and TRBJ2-7, is KAGVTQTPRYLIKTRGQQVTLSCSPISGHRSVSWYQQTPGQGLQFLFEYFSETQRNKGNFPGRFSGRQFSNSRSEMNVSTLELGDSALYLCASSTGLATYEQYFGPGTRLTVT.

Ten or more counts support this clonotype. The chain links TRBV4-1 to TRBJ2-6; tentative D call: TRBD2 (7 bases). Per the germline V gene, CDR1 is MGHRA and CDR2 is YSYEKL. V lost 6 bases and J 0 bases, leaving 15 bases between the germline ends. This CDR3 spans 17 amino acids. CDR3 in DNA: TGCGCCAGCAGGTGGACGGGGGGCGGCTCTGGGGCCAACGTCCTGACTTTC. As protein: CASRWTGGGSGANVLTF.

V gene TRBV6-6 combines with J gene TRBJ1-5; 7 bases align to TRBD1. Per the germline V gene, CDR1 is MNHNY and CDR2 is SVGAGI (reference sequence). V was clipped by 7 bases and J by 7 bases; unmatched bases: 7. This CDR3 has 13 residues. The CDR3 nucleotides read TGTGCCAGCACGTTCAGGGGGTGGCAGCCCCAGCATTTT. Translation gives CASTFRGWQPQHF.

The chain joins TRBV7-2 to TRBJ2-3; D is unclear. Deletions cut 1 base from V and 1 base from J, with 6 bases between. This CDR3 spans 14 amino acids. The germline gives CDR1 SGHTA, CDR2 FQGNSA. CDR3 region: CASSLDFGTDTQYF. As DNA, the CDR3 is TGTGCCAGCAGCTTAGATTTCGGCACAGATACGCAGTATTTT.

The rearrangement joins TRBV2 to TRBJ2-5, with 10 bases matching TRBD2. CDR1 and CDR2 from the germline V gene are SNHLY and FYNNEI. This CDR3 comprises 13 residues. The junction had 7 bases not matched to a gene; V was cut back by 10 bases and J by 5 bases. The CDR3, as DNA: TGTGCCACCAGCGGGAGGGCCAGGGAGACCCAGTACTTC. Protein: CATSGRARETQYF.

The CDR3 loop reads CASSLPGGGDNYGYTF. The CDR3 DNA reads as TGTGCCAGCAGCCTCCCGGGGGGTGGGGACAACTATGGCTACACCTTC. This sequence joins TRBV5-4 and TRBJ1-2; D possibly corresponds to TRBD1 (5 bases). This CDR3 is built from 16 residues. Trimming left V 4 bases short and J 2 bases short, with 18 bases between. Germline CDR1 SGHNT, CDR2 YYREEE (reference sequence).

The chain carries TRBV12-3 or TRBV12-4 and TRBJ2-1; D possibly corresponds to TRBD1 (6 bases). The length of the CDR3 is 15 residues. V lost 4 bases to trimming and J lost 5 bases, with 15 bases between them. The CDR3 spells CASSSPTRGNNEQFF. In nucleotides, the CDR3 is TGTGCCAGCAGTTCCCCGACAAGGGGGAACAATGAGCAGTTCTTC.

V and J are TRBV15 and TRBJ1-1, with 9 nucleotides matching TRBD1. J lost 5 bases, V lost 3 bases, and 10 bases had no gene match. Germline lookup yields CDR1 LNHNV and CDR2 YYDKDF (reference sequence). The CDR3 runs to 16 residues. The CDR3 spells CATSRKPVDRGTEAFF. For the CDR3, the DNA is TGTGCCACCAGCAGGAAGCCCGTGGACAGGGGAACTGAAGCTTTCTTT.

The table lists this clonotype with a few counts. The V and J genes are TRBV19 and TRBJ2-3; 9 bases are a match to TRBD2. CDR3 length: 15 residues. The trim removed 6 bases at V and 2 bases at J, leaving 6 bases unmatched. Germline-derived CDR1 and CDR2 are LNHDA and SQIVND (reference sequence). CDR3 DNA: TGTGCCAGTAGATTGCGGGAGGGGGTCACAGATACGCAGTATTTT. This sequence encodes CASRLREGVTDTQYF. Drawing the rest from reference TRBV19 and TRBJ2-3, the complete variable domain is DGGITQSPKYLFRKEGQNVTLSCEQNLNHDAMYWYRQDPGQGLRLIYYSQIVNDFQKGDIAEGYSVSREKKESFPLTVTSAQKNPTAFYLCASRLREGVTDTQYFGPGTRLTVL.

This clonotype has only one observation. The chain carries TRBV15 and TRBJ2-3; 8 bases agree with TRBD1. CDR3 length equals 19 residues. Germline V gene lookup returns CDR1 LNHNV and CDR2 YYDKDF (reference sequence). V shed 0 bases and J 0 bases; nucleotides not matched to a gene: 11. Here the CDR3 reads CATSREVTGVSPSTDTQYF. For the CDR3, the DNA is TGTGCCACCAGCAGAGAAGTGACAGGGGTATCACCTAGCACAGATACGCAGTATTTT.

This sequence joins TRBV6-6 and TRBJ2-3; D may correspond to TRBD1 or TRBD2 (5 bases each). The V gene's germline CDR1 is MNHNY and CDR2 SVGAGI (reference sequence). Trimming took off 6 bases at V and 8 bases at J, with 15 bases between the two ends. The CDR3 covers 13 residues. In DNA form, the CDR3 reads TGTGCCAGCAGCTCCGGGATCCAGGGTACGCAGTATTTT. This gives the protein CASSSGIQGTQYF.

This chain uses TRBV19 with TRBJ2-1; 8 bases are a match to TRBD2. Germline assignment: CDR1 LNHDA and CDR2 SQIVND (reference sequence). The CDR3 consists of 16 residues. Trimming cost V 6 bases and J 0 bases; bases outside gene matches: 7. In nucleotides, the CDR3 is TGTGCCAGTAGCGGGAGGGCCAAAAGCTCCTACAATGAGCAGTTCTTC. Translating it yields CASSGRAKSSYNEQFF.

This clonotype showed up just a few times. CDR3 region: CSARQVVGQETQYF. CDR3 sequence (DNA): TGCAGTGCTAGACAGGTGGTGGGGCAAGAGACCCAGTACTTC. The chain recombines TRBV20-1 with TRBJ2-5, with D hard to call. The CDR3 length is 14 residues. V was clipped by 2 bases and J by 2 bases, with 12 bases between them. Germline assignment: CDR1 DFQATT and CDR2 SNEGSKA (reference sequence).

This clonotype came up a few times. J is TRBJ2-5 and V is TRBV15, with TRBD2 as a possible D gene (6 bases). The V gene's germline CDR1 is LNHNV and CDR2 YYDKDF (reference sequence). The length of the CDR3 is 17 residues. The V end was cut by 0 bases, the J end by 2 bases, with 16 bases between. CDR3 nucleotide sequence: TGTGCCACCAGCAGAGATACGGAGGGTCCCACTCAAGAGACCCAGTACTTC. Encoded protein: CATSRDTEGPTQETQYF.